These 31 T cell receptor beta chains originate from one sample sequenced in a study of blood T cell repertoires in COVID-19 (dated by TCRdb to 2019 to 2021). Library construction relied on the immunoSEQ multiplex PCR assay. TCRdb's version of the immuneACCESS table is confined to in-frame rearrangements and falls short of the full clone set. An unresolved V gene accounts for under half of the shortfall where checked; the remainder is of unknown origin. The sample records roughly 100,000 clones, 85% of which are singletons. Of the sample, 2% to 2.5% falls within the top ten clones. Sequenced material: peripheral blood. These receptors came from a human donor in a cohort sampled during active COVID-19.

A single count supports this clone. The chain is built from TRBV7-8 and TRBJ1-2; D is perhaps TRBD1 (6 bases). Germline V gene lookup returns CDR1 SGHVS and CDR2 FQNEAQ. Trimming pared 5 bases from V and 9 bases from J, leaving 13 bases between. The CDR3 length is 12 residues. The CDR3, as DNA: TGTGCCAGCAGCCCGATAAGGGGGAGCTACACCTTC. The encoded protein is CASSPIRGSYTF.

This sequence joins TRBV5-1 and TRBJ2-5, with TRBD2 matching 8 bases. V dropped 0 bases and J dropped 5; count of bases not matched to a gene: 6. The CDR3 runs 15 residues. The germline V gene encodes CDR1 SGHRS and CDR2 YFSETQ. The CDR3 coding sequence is TGCGCCAGCAGCTTGGAGCGGGGGCGAGGGGAGACCCAGTACTTC. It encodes CASSLERGRGETQYF.

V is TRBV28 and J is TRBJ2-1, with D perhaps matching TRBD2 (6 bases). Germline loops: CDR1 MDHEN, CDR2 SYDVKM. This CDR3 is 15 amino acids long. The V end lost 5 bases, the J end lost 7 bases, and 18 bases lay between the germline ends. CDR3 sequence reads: CASSPPGAPGNEQFF. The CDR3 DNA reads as TGTGCCAGCAGTCCCCCGGGAGCCCCAGGGAATGAGCAGTTCTTC.

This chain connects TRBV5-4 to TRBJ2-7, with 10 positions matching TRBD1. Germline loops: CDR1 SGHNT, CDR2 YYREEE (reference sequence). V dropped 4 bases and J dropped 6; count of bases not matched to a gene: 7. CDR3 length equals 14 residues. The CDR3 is CASSGRDRGGEQYF. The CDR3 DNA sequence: TGTGCCAGCAGCGGCCGGGACAGGGGAGGCGAGCAGTACTTC.

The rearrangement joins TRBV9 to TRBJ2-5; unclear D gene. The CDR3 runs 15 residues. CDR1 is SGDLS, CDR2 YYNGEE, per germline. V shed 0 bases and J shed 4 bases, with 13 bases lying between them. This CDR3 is CASSVAPVQRETQYF. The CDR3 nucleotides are TGTGCCAGCAGCGTAGCTCCCGTACAACGAGAGACCCAGTACTTC.

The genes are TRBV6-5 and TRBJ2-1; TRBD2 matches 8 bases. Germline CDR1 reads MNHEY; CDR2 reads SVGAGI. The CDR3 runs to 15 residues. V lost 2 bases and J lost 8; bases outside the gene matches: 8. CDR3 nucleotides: TGTGCCAGCAGTTACACGGGAGGGCCGGGTTATGAGCAGTTCTTC. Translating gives CASSYTGGPGYEQFF.

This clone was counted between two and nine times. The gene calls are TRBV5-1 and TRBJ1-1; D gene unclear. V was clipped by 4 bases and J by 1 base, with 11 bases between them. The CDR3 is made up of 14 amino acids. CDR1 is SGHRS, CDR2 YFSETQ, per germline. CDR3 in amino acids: CASSPGHGNTEAFF. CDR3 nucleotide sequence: TGCGCCAGCAGCCCTGGGCACGGGAACACTGAAGCTTTCTTT.

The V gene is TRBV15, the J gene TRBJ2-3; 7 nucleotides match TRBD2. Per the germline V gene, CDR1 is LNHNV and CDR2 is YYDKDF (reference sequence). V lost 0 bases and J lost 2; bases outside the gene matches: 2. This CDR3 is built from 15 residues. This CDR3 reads CATSRDLAATDTQYF. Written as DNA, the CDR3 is TGTGCCACCAGCAGAGATCTAGCGGCCACAGATACGCAGTATTTT.

CDR3 sequence (DNA): TGTGCCATCAGAGCGACAGGGATTAATGAAAAACTGTTTTTT. It is translated as CAIRATGINEKLFF. The chain employs TRBV10-3 and TRBJ1-4; 7 bases are shared with TRBD1. V gave up 6 bases and J gave up 4 bases; unmatched junction bases: 5. The germline CDR1 and CDR2 sequences are ENHRY and SYGVKD. This CDR3 is built from 14 residues.

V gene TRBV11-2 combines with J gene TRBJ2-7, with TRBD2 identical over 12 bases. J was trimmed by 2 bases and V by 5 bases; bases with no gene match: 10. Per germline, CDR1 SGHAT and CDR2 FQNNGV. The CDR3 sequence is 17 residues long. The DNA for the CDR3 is TGTGCCAGCAGCAGGCGAGGGACTAGCGGGTTCGCCTACGAGCAGTACTTC. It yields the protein CASSRRGTSGFAYEQYF.

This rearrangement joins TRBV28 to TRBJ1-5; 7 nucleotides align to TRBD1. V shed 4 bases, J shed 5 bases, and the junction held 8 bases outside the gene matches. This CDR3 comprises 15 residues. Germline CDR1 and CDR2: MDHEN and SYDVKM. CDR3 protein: CASSSPTGSDQPQHF. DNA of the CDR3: TGTGCCAGCAGTTCTCCGACAGGGTCGGATCAGCCCCAGCATTTT.

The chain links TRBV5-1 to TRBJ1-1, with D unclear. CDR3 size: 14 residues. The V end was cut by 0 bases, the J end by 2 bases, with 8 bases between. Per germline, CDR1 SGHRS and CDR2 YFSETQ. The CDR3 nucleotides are TGCGCCAGCAGCTTGGGACGGGATAACACTGAAGCTTTCTTT. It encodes CASSLGRDNTEAFF.

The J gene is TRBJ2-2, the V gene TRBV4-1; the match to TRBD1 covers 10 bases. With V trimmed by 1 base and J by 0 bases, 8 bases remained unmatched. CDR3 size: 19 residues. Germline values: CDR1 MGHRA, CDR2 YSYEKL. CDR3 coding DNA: TGCGCCAGCAGCCAAGCGGGACAGGGGATATCTTCGAACACCGGGGAGCTGTTTTTT. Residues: CASSQAGQGISSNTGELFF.

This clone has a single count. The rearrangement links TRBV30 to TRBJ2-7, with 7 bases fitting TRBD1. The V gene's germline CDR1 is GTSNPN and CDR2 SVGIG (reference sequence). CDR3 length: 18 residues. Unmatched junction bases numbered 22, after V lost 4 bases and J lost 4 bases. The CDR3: CAWNHYPSNDRVFYEQYF. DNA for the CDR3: TGTGCCTGGAACCACTACCCTTCGAATGACAGGGTGTTTTACGAGCAGTACTTC.

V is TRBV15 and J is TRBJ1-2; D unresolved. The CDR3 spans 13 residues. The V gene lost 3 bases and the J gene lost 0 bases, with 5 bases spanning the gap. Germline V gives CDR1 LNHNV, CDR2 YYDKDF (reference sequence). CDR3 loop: CATSSPANYGYTF. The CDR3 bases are TGTGCCACCAGCAGTCCGGCTAACTATGGCTACACCTTC.

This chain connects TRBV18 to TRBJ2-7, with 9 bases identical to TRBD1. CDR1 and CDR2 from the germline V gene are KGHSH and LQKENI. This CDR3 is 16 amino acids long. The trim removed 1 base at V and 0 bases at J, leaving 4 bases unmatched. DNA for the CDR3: TGTGCCAGCTCACCACTGGGACAGGGTTACTCCTACGAGCAGTACTTC. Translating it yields CASSPLGQGYSYEQYF.

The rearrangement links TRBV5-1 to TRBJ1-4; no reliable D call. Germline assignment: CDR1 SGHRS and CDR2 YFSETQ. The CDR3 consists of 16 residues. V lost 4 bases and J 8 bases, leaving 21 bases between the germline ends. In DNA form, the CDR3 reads TGCGCCAGCAGCCCAGTCGGGGTGGTGGGAGAGGAAAAACTGTTTTTT. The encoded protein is CASSPVGVVGEEKLFF.

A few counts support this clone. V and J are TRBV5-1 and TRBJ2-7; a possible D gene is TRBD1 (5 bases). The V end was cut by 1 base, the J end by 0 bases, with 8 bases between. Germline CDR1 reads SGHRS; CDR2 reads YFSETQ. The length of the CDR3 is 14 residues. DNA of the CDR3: TGCGCCAGCAGCTTGCAGGGCATCTCCTACGAGCAGTACTTC. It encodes CASSLQGISYEQYF.

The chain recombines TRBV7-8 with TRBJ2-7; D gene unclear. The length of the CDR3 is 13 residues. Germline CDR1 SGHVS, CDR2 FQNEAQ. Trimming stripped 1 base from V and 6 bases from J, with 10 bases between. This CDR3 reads CASSLGVYSEQYF. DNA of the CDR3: TGTGCCAGCAGCTTAGGAGTATATTCCGAGCAGTACTTC.

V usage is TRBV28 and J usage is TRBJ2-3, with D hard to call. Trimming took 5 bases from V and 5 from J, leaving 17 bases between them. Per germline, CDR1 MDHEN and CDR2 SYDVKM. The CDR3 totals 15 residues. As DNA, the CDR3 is TGTGCCAGCAGTCTCTCGTTCCCGGTCGGAGATACGCAGTATTTT. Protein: CASSLSFPVGDTQYF.

The CDR3 loop reads CASSASGTRSDNEQFF. The CDR3 nucleotides are TGTGCCAGCAGCGCTAGCGGGACCAGAAGTGACAATGAGCAGTTCTTC. The chain joins TRBV9 to TRBJ2-1; TRBD2 matches at 9 bases. Germline V lookup: CDR1 SGDLS, CDR2 YYNGEE. V lost 3 bases and J lost 5; bases outside the gene matches: 9. The CDR3 totals 16 residues.

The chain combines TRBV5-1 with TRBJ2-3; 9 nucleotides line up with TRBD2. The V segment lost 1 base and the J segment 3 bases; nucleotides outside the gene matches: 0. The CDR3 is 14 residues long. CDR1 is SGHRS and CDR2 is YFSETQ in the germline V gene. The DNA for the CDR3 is TGCGCCAGCAGCTTGACTAGCGGGACAGATACGCAGTATTTT. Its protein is CASSLTSGTDTQYF.

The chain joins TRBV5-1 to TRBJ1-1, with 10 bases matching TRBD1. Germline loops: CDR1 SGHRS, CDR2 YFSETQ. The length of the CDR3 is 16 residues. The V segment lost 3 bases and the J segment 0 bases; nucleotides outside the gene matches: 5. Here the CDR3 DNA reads TGCGCCAGCAGCTCCGGACAGGGGGGCATGAACACTGAAGCTTTCTTT. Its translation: CASSSGQGGMNTEAFF.

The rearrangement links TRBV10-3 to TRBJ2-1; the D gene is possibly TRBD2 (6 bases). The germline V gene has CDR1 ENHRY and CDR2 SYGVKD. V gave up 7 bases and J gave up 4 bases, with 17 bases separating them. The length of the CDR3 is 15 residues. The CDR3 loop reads CAITTAVGGYNEQFF. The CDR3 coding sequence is TGTGCCATCACTACGGCGGTGGGGGGTTACAATGAGCAGTTCTTC.

The chain's CDR3 is CSADFTDTQYF. CDR3 DNA sequence: TGCAGCGCCGACTTCACAGATACGCAGTATTTT. J is TRBJ2-3 and V is TRBV29-1, with no clear D. V gave up 7 bases and J gave up 2 bases, with 7 bases separating them. The CDR3 has 11 residues. Germline values: CDR1 SQVTM, CDR2 ANQGSEA.

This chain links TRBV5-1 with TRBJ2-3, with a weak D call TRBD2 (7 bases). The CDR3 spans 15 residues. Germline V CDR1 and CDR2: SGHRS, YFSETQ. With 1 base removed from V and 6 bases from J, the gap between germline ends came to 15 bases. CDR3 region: CASSLPGGSGDTQYF. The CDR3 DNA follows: TGCGCCAGCAGCTTGCCGGGGGGCTCCGGGGATACGCAGTATTTT.

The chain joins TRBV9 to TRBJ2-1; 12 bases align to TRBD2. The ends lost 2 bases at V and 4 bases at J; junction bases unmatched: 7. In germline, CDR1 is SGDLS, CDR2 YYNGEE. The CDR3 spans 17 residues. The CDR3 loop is CASSVSASGGVYNEQFF. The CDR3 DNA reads TGTGCCAGCAGCGTCTCCGCTAGCGGGGGGGTATACAATGAGCAGTTCTTC.

Here the CDR3 DNA reads TGTGCCAGCAGCAAGGTCGAGTCCGCAGGGGAGGCTTTCTTT. It is translated as CASSKVESAGEAFF. J is TRBJ1-1 and V is TRBV6-6, with TRBD1 as a possible D gene (6 bases). The CDR3 spans 14 residues. Germline CDR1 MNHNY, CDR2 SVGAGI (reference sequence). Trimming took off 6 bases at V and 11 bases at J, with 22 bases between the two ends.

The CDR3 nucleotides read TGTGCCAGCAGCCAAGATATTTCCGACGAGCAGTACTTC. Translating it yields CASSQDISDEQYF. This chain joins TRBV3-1 (or the pseudogene TRBV3-2) and TRBJ2-7, with no clear D. CDR1 LGHDT and CDR2 YNNKEL come from the germline V gene (reference sequence). V was cut by 0 bases and J by 5 bases, with 8 bases left in between. This CDR3 region has 13 residues.

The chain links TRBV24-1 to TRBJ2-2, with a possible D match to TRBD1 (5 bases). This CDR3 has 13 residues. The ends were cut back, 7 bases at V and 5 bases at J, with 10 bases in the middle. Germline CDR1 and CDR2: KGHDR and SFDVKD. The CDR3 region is CATSPPGTGELFF. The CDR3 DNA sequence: TGTGCCACCAGCCCTCCAGGGACCGGGGAGCTGTTTTTT.

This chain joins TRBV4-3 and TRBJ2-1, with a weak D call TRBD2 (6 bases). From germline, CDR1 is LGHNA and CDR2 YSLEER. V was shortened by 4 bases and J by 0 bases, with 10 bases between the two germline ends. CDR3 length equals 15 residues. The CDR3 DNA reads TGCGCCAGCAGCCTGGGACTGATCTCCTACAATGAGCAGTTCTTC. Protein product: CASSLGLISYNEQFF.